This T cell receptor beta chain was obtained from a study of CD8+CD57+ T cells in acquired aplastic anemia. TCR beta VDJ and CDR3 profiling used genomic DNA as template. TCRdb called the reads again in MiXCR, with one record for every CDR3 protein. The sample has approximately 190,000 distinct CDR3 sequences; under 55% are singletons. Only patients with CD8+CD57+ cell expansion on flow cytometry were chosen for sequencing. The V gene's germline CDR1 is SGHAT and CDR2 FQNNGV. V shed 5 bases and J shed 3 bases, with 20 bases lying between them. The CDR3 has 17 amino acids. This TCR was recovered from a human donor with aplastic anemia. This chain joins TRBV11-2 and TRBJ1-3; D remains ambiguous. Input material: sorted CD4+, CD8+, or CD8+CD57+ T cells (not recorded which) from PBMCs. For the CDR3, the DNA is TGTGCCAGCAGCCCTCGGGCAGGCCCAGTTCGTGGAAACACCATATATTTT. Amino acids: CASSPRAGPVRGNTIYF. Based on the CDR3 plus reference TRBV11-2 and TRBJ1-3, the full variable domain is EAGVAQSPRYKIIEKRQSVAFWCNPISGHATLYWYQQILGQGPKLLIQFQNNGVVDDSQLPKDRFSAERLKGVDSTLKIQPAKLEDSAVYLCASSPRAGPVRGNTIYFGEGSWLTVV.